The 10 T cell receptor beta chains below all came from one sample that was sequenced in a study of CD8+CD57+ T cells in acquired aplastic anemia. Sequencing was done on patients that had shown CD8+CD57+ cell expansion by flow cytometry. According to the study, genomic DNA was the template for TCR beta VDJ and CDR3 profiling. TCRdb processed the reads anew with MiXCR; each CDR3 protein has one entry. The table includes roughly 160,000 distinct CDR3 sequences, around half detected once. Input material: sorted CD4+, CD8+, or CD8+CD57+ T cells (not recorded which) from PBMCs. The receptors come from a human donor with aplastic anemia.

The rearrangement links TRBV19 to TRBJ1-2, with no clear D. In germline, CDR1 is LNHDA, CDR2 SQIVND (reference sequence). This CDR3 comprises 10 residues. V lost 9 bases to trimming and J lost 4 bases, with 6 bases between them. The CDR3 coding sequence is TGTGCCAGCAGAGCCTATGGCTACACCTTC. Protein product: CASRAYGYTF.

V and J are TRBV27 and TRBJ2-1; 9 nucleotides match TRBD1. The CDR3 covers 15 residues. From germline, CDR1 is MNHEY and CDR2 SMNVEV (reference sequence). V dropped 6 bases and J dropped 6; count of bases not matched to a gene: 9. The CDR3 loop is CASSQTGGRCNEQFF. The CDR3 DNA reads TGTGCCAGCAGCCAAACAGGGGGCAGGTGCAATGAGCAGTTCTTC.

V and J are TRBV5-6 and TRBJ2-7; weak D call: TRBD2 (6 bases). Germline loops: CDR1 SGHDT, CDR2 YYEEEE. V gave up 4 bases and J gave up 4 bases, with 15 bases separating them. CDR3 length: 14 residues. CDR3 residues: CASSTGRGLYEQYF. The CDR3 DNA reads TGTGCCAGCAGCACCGGGAGAGGCCTATACGAGCAGTACTTC. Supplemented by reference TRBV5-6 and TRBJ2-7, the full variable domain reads DAGVTQSPTHLIKTRGQQVTLRCSPKSGHDTVSWYQQALGQGPQFIFQYYEEEERQRGNFPDRFSGHQFPNYSSELNVNALLLGDSALYLCASSTGRGLYEQYFGPGTRLTVT.

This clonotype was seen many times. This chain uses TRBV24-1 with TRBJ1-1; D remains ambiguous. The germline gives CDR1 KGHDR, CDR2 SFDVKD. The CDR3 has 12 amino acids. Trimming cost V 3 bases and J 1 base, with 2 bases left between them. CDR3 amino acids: CATSDGNTEAFF. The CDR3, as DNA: TGTGCCACCAGTGATGGGAACACTGAAGCTTTCTTT.

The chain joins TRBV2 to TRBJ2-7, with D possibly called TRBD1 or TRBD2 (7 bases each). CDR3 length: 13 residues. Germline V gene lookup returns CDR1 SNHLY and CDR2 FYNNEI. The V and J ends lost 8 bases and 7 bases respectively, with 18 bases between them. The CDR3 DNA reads TGTGCCAGCCAGTCTGACAGGGAGGGAGAGCAGTACTTC. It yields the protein CASQSDREGEQYF.

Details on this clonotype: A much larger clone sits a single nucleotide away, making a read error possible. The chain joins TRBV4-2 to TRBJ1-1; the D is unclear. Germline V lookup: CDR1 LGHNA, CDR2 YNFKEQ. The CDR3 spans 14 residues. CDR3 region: CASGQSGMNTEAFF. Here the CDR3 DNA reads TGTGCCAGCGGCCAAAGCGGGATGAACACTGAAGCTTTCTTT.

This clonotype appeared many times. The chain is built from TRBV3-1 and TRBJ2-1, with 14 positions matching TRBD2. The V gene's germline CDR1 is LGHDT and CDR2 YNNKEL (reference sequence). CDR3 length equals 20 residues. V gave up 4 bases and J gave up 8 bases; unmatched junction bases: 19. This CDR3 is CASSPRETGGLAGAGYEQFF. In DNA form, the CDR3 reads TGTGCCAGCAGCCCCCGCGAGACAGGGGGACTAGCGGGAGCTGGCTATGAGCAGTTCTTC.

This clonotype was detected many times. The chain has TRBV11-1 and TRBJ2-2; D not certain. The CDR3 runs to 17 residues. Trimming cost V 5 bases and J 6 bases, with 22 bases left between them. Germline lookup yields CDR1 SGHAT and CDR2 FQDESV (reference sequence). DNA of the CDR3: TGTGCCAGCAGCCCCAATAGTATCCCAAGCTTTCCCGGGGAGCTGTTTTTT. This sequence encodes CASSPNSIPSFPGELFF.

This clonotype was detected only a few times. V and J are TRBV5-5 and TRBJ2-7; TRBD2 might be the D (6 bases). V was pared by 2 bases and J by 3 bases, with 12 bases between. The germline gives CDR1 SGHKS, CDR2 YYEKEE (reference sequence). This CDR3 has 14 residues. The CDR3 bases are TGTGCCAGCAGCTTAAGCCCGCGGGACTACGAGCAGTACTTC. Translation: CASSLSPRDYEQYF.

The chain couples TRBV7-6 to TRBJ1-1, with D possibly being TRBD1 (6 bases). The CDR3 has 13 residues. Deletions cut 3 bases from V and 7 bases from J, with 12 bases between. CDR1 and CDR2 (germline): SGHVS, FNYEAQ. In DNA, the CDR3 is TGTGCCAGCAGCTTTTCAGGGGATGGTGAAGCTTTCTTT. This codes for CASSFSGDGEAFF.